This T cell receptor (beta chain) was sequenced in a study of CD4+ T cells in melanoma (dated by TCRdb to between 2022 and 2023). With respect to the entire study: Neoantigen-specific CD4+ T cells in human melanoma were what the study investigated. The study at large found these results: Neoantigen-specific CD4+ T cells were reported to be correlated with the function of CD8+ T cells, macrophages and B cells. Neoantigen-specific CD4+ T cells in melanoma were reported to show diverse differentiation states.

Spanning cysteine to phenylalanine, the CDR3 consists of 16 amino acids. Here the CDR3 DNA is all that survives: 48 bases in frame from base 1. V is reduced by 2 bases and J by 4 bases, leaving a spacing of 18 bases between them. CDR1 SGHRS and CDR2 YFSETQ are derived from the germline V gene. Points on this clone: What antigen it recognizes has not been identified. Nothing much larger sits one base from this clone, and base qualities are not available.

The protocol used for the library was the immunoSEQ multiplex PCR assay. This immuneACCESS table, as held by TCRdb, lists in-frame sequences with V and J called but not all clones. Of the missing ones, under half trace to an unresolved V gene in checked studies; the others have no known cause. Here the sample has 90,000 to 130,000 clones; about 90% occur a single time. The top ten hold roughly 3.5% of the sample. Patients with melanoma were used as donors. The receptor's source is a human donor with melanoma. The rearranged segments are TRBV5-1 and TRBJ1-1, with TRBD1 perhaps the D gene, on 5 matching bases. Sample: peripheral blood. The CDR3 has the sequence CASSFEAGRGGTEAFF. The DNA is TGCGCCAGCAGCTTTGAGGCAGGGCGGGGAGGCACTGAAGCTTTCTTT.